These 13 T cell receptor beta chains were all obtained from the same sample, sequenced in a study of metastatic and nonmetastatic thyroid tumors. Patients had received no treatment of any kind before thyroid surgery. TCRdb recomputed clones from the PCR reads via MiXCR. The repertoire includes about 93,000 clones, less than 10% of them detected once, and 8.8% sits in the top ten. The sample consisted of blood. The receptors stem from a female donor with papillary thyroid cancer or a benign thyroid nodule (not recorded which). Some clones in this sample may be carry-over from other donors' samples.

The DNA of the CDR3 is TGTGCCAGCAGCCGTGGGACAGAGAACACTGAAGCTTTCTTT. Amino acid sequence: CASSRGTENTEAFF. This rearrangement joins TRBV6-1 to TRBJ1-1; 7 nucleotides agree with TRBD1. Germline V gene sequence: CDR1 MNHNS, CDR2 SASEGT. The V segment lost 6 bases and the J segment 1 base; nucleotides outside the gene matches: 5. The CDR3 runs to 14 residues.

In its sample, this clone was seen many times. This chain uses TRBV6-1 with TRBJ1-6, with D possibly being TRBD1 (5 bases). Germline V gene lookup returns CDR1 MNHNS and CDR2 SASEGT. The V end lost 7 bases, the J end lost 14 bases, and 18 bases lay between the germline ends. The CDR3 loop spans 13 amino acids. Written as DNA, the CDR3 is TGTGCCAGCATAAGACAGCTCCAGGGAGCCCTCCACTTT. This codes for CASIRQLQGALHF.

V is TRBV5-6 and J is TRBJ2-3, with 10 bases fitting TRBD2. The CDR3 is made up of 15 amino acids. Germline values: CDR1 SGHDT, CDR2 YYEEEE. Trimming at V came to 0 bases and at J to 6 bases, leaving 4 bases not matched to a gene. DNA of the CDR3: TGTGCCAGCAGCTTGGCAGCGGGGGGGCGTGATACGCAGTATTTT. Translation gives CASSLAAGGRDTQYF.

This clone was detected many times. The J gene is TRBJ1-2, the V gene TRBV19, with TRBD1 as a possible D gene (5 bases). Trimming pared 3 bases from V and 4 bases from J, leaving 9 bases between. This CDR3 region has 13 residues. Germline CDR1 and CDR2: LNHDA and SQIVND (reference sequence). Written as DNA, the CDR3 is TGTGCCAGTAGTATTCGTGACAGCTATGGCTACACCTTC. Protein product: CASSIRDSYGYTF.

The V call is TRBV12-3 or TRBV12-4, the J call TRBJ2-5; weak D call: TRBD2 (6 bases). The length of the CDR3 is 13 residues. The V end lost 6 bases, the J end lost 2 bases, and 10 bases lay between the germline ends. CDR3 residues: CASRAGIQETQYF. CDR3 nucleotides: TGTGCCAGCAGGGCGGGAATACAAGAGACCCAGTACTTC.

Only a few counts were recorded for this clone. The chain employs TRBV4-2 and TRBJ2-7, with D hard to call. The V and J ends lost 0 bases and 3 bases respectively, with 6 bases between them. The germline V gene encodes CDR1 LGHNA and CDR2 YNFKEQ. This CDR3 is built from 13 residues. The chain's CDR3 is CASSQENYYEQYF. The DNA of the CDR3 is TGTGCCAGCAGCCAAGAGAACTACTACGAGCAGTACTTC.

With respect to this clone: Given a much more abundant clone one base away, this may be a read error. The sample contains more than one DNA sequence encoding this CDR3. The CDR3 reads CASSGFGAYEQYF. The CDR3 DNA reads as TGTGCCAGCAGTGGCTTTGGGGCCTACGAGCAGTACTTC. This chain joins TRBV6-1 and TRBJ2-7, with no clear D. The CDR3 contains 13 residues. V was trimmed by 4 bases and J by 2 bases, leaving 9 bases between them. Germline V gene lookup returns CDR1 MNHNS and CDR2 SASEGT.

Many counts were recorded for this clone. This CDR3 reads CASSPQVAGVYNEQFF. CDR3 coding DNA: TGTGCCAGCAGCCCCCAGGTAGCGGGGGTCTACAATGAGCAGTTCTTC. This rearrangement joins TRBV9 to TRBJ2-1; 9 positions agree with TRBD2. After removal of 4 bases from V and 3 bases from J, the junction contained 8 bases not matched to a gene. The CDR3 runs to 16 residues. Germline CDR1 and CDR2: SGDLS and YYNGEE.

This clone has at least ten counts. This sequence joins TRBV29-1 and TRBJ2-1; D is ambiguous. CDR3 length equals 11 residues. The germline V gene has CDR1 SQVTM and CDR2 ANQGSEA. V was cut by 6 bases and J by 7 bases, with 10 bases left in between. DNA of the CDR3: TGCAGCGTGGCTGTGGGGAATGAGCAGTTCTTC. This encodes CSVAVGNEQFF.

This clone was seen many times. The J gene is TRBJ2-1, the V gene TRBV4-2, with 11 nucleotides matching TRBD2. The CDR3 runs to 16 residues. From germline, CDR1 is LGHNA and CDR2 YNFKEQ. With V trimmed by 0 bases and J by 8 bases, 6 bases remained unmatched. As DNA, the CDR3 is TGTGCCAGCAGCCAAGAGGCTAGCGGGGGGCCAGATGAGCAGTTCTTC. Protein product: CASSQEASGGPDEQFF.

This clone has a handful of counts. The genes are TRBV27 and TRBJ2-6, with 9 bases aligning to TRBD1. The CDR3 is made up of 18 amino acids. V shed 5 bases and J 0 bases; nucleotides not matched to a gene: 8. Germline CDR1 MNHEY, CDR2 SMNVEV (reference sequence). CDR3 in amino acids: CASSLGQGKSSGANVLTF. The CDR3 DNA reads as TGTGCCAGCAGTCTCGGACAGGGGAAAAGCTCTGGGGCCAACGTCCTGACTTTC.

This clone was seen ten or more times. The chain has TRBV6-1 and TRBJ1-4, with D perhaps matching TRBD1 (5 bases). The CDR3 covers 15 residues. CDR1 is MNHNS, CDR2 SASEGT, per germline. Deletions cut 6 bases from V and 4 bases from J, with 15 bases between. The DNA for the CDR3 is TGTGCCAGCAGGACCCGGACCGGGGGTAATGAAAAACTGTTTTTT. It codes for CASRTRTGGNEKLFF.

This clone was observed at least ten times. The chain is built from TRBV20-1 and TRBJ1-2, with a possible D match to TRBD1 (5 bases). Trimming removed 3 bases from V and 4 bases from J, with 12 bases in between. CDR1 is DFQATT and CDR2 is SNEGSKA in the germline V gene (reference sequence). The CDR3 sequence is 13 residues long. The CDR3 DNA reads TGCAGTGCTAGTCTTGGGGGATCCTATGGCTACACCTTC. This codes for CSASLGGSYGYTF.